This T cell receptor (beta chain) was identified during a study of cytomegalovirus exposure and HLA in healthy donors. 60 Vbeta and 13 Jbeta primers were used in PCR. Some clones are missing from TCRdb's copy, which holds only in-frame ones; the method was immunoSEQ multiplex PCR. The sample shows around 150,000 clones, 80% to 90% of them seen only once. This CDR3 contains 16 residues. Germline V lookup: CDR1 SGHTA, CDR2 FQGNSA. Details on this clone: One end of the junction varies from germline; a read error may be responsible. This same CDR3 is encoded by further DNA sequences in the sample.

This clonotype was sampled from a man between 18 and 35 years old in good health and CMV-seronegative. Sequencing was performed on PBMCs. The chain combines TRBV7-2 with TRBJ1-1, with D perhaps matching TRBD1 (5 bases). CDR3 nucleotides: TGTGCCAGCAGCCCATTCCAATTCAGGGTGAACACCGAAGCTTTCTTT. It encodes CASSPFQFRVNTEAFF.